Listed below are T cell receptor beta chains from one sample, sequenced in a study of cytomegalovirus exposure and HLA in healthy donors. The table came from immunoSEQ multiplex PCR; TCRdb's copy has only in-frame clones and leaves some out. The sample holds 150,000 to 200,000 clones; 79% are singletons and the top ten take approximately 2.1%. The sequenced sample was PBMCs. The source of these receptors is a woman in her forties or fifties in good health and CMV-seronegative. CDR3s include the opening cysteine and the closing phenylalanine or tryptophan. D genes are given only for firm matches. For some rows the clone size is stated as once, few or many, or as a class when expanded; others skip it.

>-|TRBD1|TRBV11-1|TRBJ2-3
TGTGCCAGCAGCTCTCCACAGGGGGATGTAGATACGCAGTATTTT
CASSSPQGDVDTQYF
>-|-|TRBV6-5|TRBJ1-1
TGTGCCAGCAGTCCCCTCCTAGGGAACACTGAAGCTTTCTTT
CASSPLLGNTEAFF
>-|TRBD1|TRBV11-2|TRBJ2-5
TGTGCCAGCAGCTCTCCCGGGACAGGGCCGACCCAGTACTTC
CASSSPGTGPTQYF
>few|-|TRBV10-3|TRBJ1-2
TGTGCCATCCGGGACACCTCCTATGGCTACACCTTC
CAIRDTSYGYTF
>-|-|TRBV7-2|TRBJ2-7
TGTGCCAGCAGCTTCAGCATGGAGGGGGCTTACGAGCAGTACTTC
CASSFSMEGAYEQYF
>-|-|TRBV19|TRBJ2-3
TGTGCCAGTAGTCAAAGATTACCGGGACAAGGCACAGATACGCAGTATTTT
CASSQRLPGQGTDTQYF
>-|-|TRBV6-1|TRBJ2-3
TGTGCCAGCAGTGAGGCAGGGCTCCCCGATACGCAGTATTTT
CASSEAGLPDTQYF
>-|TRBD1|TRBV29-1|TRBJ2-5
TGCAGCGTAGACAGGGGAGGCCAAGAGACCCAGTACTTC
CSVDRGGQETQYF
>-|-|TRBV28|TRBJ2-7
TGTGCCAGCAGCCATCGTGGCCTAGGCTCCTACGAGCAGTACTTC
CASSHRGLGSYEQYF
>-|-|TRBV28|TRBJ2-1
TGTGCCAGCAGTTTAACCATTAGCTCCTACAATGAGCAGTTCTTC
CASSLTISSYNEQFF
>few|TRBD2|TRBV7-9|TRBJ2-1
TGTGCCAGCAGCTCCGGGGCTAGCGGGAGGCCCGGGAATGAGCAGTTCTTC
CASSSGASGRPGNEQFF
>-|TRBD1|TRBV28|TRBJ1-1
TGTGCCAGCAGTCCAGGGACAGGTCGGAACACTGAAGCTTTCTTT
CASSPGTGRNTEAFF
>-|TRBD1|TRBV7-2|TRBJ2-7
TGTGCCAGCAGCTTAGTATCTGGACAGGGGAGCGAGCAGTACTTC
CASSLVSGQGSEQYF
>-|-|TRBV5-8|TRBJ2-1
TGTGCCAGCAGCCGCAGGGACAATGAGCAGTTCTTC
CASSRRDNEQFF